These T cell receptor beta chains were read from a single sample in a study of blood T cell repertoires in COVID-19. The table came from immunoSEQ multiplex PCR; TCRdb's copy has only in-frame clones and leaves some out. This sample yields 90,000 to 100,000 clones, of which approximately 90% are seen a single time; approximately 15% belongs to the top ten. Input material: peripheral blood. The receptor set was obtained from a human donor in a cohort sampled during active COVID-19. Each CDR3 is given with its conserved first and last residue.

>TRBJ1-3|TRBV6-2/TRBV6-3
CASSTDRRTGNTIYF
>TRBJ2-6|TRBV9
CASSNPQETISGANVLTF
>TRBJ1-6|TRBV3-1/TRBV3-2
CASRWGQGRNNSPLHF
>TRBJ2-1|TRBV28
CASSLWTSGRVNEQFF
>TRBJ2-1|TRBV7-8
CASSLSGWVHNEQFF
>TRBJ2-7|TRBV27
CASSLGVAGAYEQYF
>TRBJ2-7|TRBV4-2
CASSQELRGFYEQYF
>TRBJ2-2|TRBV27
CASTPWSTQNTGELFF
>TRBJ1-6|TRBV9
CASSGTGGSPLHF
>TRBJ2-7|TRBV30
CAWSDGTGYEQYF
>TRBJ2-3|TRBV4-1
CASSPQGLAGQDTQYF
>TRBJ2-7|TRBV20-1
CSASVSGSVSYEQYF
>TRBJ1-3|TRBV6-5
CASSLDGQLGNTIYF
>TRBJ1-5|TRBV5-1
CASSLRPGDQPQHF
>TRBJ1-4|TRBV11-2
CASSPGQMQYEKLFF
>TRBJ1-1|TRBV5-1
CASSRGVQGHTEAFF
>TRBJ2-2|TRBV2
CASSVGQGETGELFF
>TRBJ1-2|TRBV28
CASSAETGFYGYTF
>TRBJ1-5|TRBV25-1
CASRALQGNNQPQHF
>TRBJ1-6|TRBV18
CASSNEQNSPLHF
>TRBJ2-1|TRBV9
CASSVATSWGNNEQFF
>TRBJ2-5|TRBV6-5
CASSTGLQETQYF
>TRBJ1-1|TRBV5-1
CASSLQGGYTEAFF
>TRBJ2-5|TRBV28
CASRRRETQYF
>TRBJ2-7|TRBV7-9
CASSKTFYEQYF
>TRBJ2-3|TRBV7-9
CASSLDSGASTDTQYF
>TRBJ2-7|TRBV24-1
CATSDPNYEQYF
>TRBJ1-6|TRBV27
CASRYTEFSALHF
>TRBJ1-1|TRBV27
CASSSVEDTEAFF
>TRBJ2-3|TRBV19
CASRAGGTDTQYF
>TRBJ1-5|TRBV6-2/TRBV6-3
CASSGTGGGQPQHF
>TRBJ2-2|TRBV7-3
CASSLGTSGNAGELFF
>TRBJ2-1|TRBV6-5
CASSRGSNEQFF
>TRBJ1-3|TRBV7-2
CASSLVGGSGNTIYF
>TRBJ1-5|TRBV7-2
CASSLRNSNQPQHF
>TRBJ2-2|TRBV6-5
CASSYRDTGELFF
>TRBJ2-7|TRBV19
CASSAGTSGHREQYF
>TRBJ2-7|TRBV29-1
CSVEQGERYEQYF
>TRBJ2-5|TRBV19
CASSMAGGVQETQYF
>TRBJ1-1|TRBV6-2/TRBV6-3
CASSYWTAYTEAFF
>TRBJ1-2|TRBV2
CASSGGTGRPTNYGYTF
>TRBJ1-6|TRBV7-8
CASSQDRGLSPLHF
>TRBJ1-5|TRBV20-1
CSASKAGGAGNQPQHF
>TRBJ2-5|TRBV15
CATTTGGEETQYF
>TRBJ2-7|TRBV27
CASSFGRGEWEQYF
>TRBJ1-2|TRBV10-3
CAISRGTGTHGYTF
>TRBJ2-5|TRBV7-9
CASQTGLAGRDQETQYF
>TRBJ1-1|TRBV7-9
CASSFLKGTGDFAEAFF
>TRBJ2-7|TRBV3-1/TRBV3-2
CASSNGLAGYEQYF
>TRBJ2-1|TRBV29-1
CSVAVRNEQFF
>TRBJ2-1|TRBV28
CASSFSPGLAGYNEQFF
>TRBJ2-3|TRBV27
CASSLVRTDPTDTQYF
>TRBJ2-1|TRBV11-1
CASSLGVSVRDLEQFF
>TRBJ2-5|TRBV5-4
CASSLGQGAGETQYF